Listed below are T cell receptor beta chains from one sample, sequenced in a study of T cell responses to AZD1222 COVID-19 vaccine. Measured with immunoSEQ multiplex PCR; TCRdb has only the in-frame clones, and not every one. The table lists 85,000 to 100,000 clones, roughly 93% of them singletons. Sample: peripheral blood, taken on day 0 of AZD1222 vaccination. The receptors were sampled from an adult in good health. Both conserved end residues are part of each CDR3. D genes are given only for firm matches. Not all rows give a size; the values are once, few, many and, for expanded clones, a class.

>-|TRBJ1-1|-|TRBV7-9
TGTGCCAGCAGCTTAGAGGGAGAAGCTTTCTTT
CASSLEGEAFF
>TRBD1|TRBJ2-5|-|TRBV7-3
TGTGCCAGCAGCTTACAGGGGGCTGAGACCCAGTACTTC
CASSLQGAETQYF
>-|TRBJ2-5|-|TRBV4-3
TGCGCCAGCAGCCAAACGGGACGGTCCCAAGAGACCCAGTACTTC
CASSQTGRSQETQYF
>-|TRBJ2-1|-|TRBV5-1
TGCGCCAGCAGCGTAGGTCTGAATGAGCAGTTCTTC
CASSVGLNEQFF
>TRBD1|TRBJ1-1|few|TRBV7-9
TGTGCCAGCAGCTTGACAATGACAGGGGCGAACACTGAAGCTTTCTTT
CASSLTMTGANTEAFF
>-|TRBJ2-1|-|TRBV5-1
TGCGCCAGCAGCTTAAGGGGCAACAATGAGCAGTTCTTC
CASSLRGNNEQFF
>-|TRBJ1-5|-|TRBV7-9
TGTGCCAGCAGCTTTGTAGGGGTCGGGCAGCCCCAGCATTTT
CASSFVGVGQPQHF
>-|TRBJ1-2|-|TRBV27
TGTGCCAGCTCTTCATTGACCGATTTTAACTATGGCTACACCTTC
CASSSLTDFNYGYTF
>TRBD1|TRBJ1-1|-|TRBV28
TGTGCCAGCAGTTCCCTGCCGACAGGGAGTACTGAAGCTTTCTTT
CASSSLPTGSTEAFF
>-|TRBJ2-2|-|TRBV4-2
TGTGCCAGCAGCCCAGAATTAGGCCAGTCGAACACCGGGGAGCTGTTTTTT
CASSPELGQSNTGELFF
>-|TRBJ2-2|-|TRBV2
TGTGCCAGTAGTTTCACCGGGGAGCTGTTTTTT
CASSFTGELFF
>-|TRBJ2-2|-|TRBV2
TGTGCCAGCAGGACACTCAGGACCCGGGAGCTGTTTTTT
CASRTLRTRELFF
>TRBD1|TRBJ2-5|-|TRBV7-2
TGTGCCAGCAGCTCACCGGGACAGGGTTTCCGGGAGACCCAGTACTTC
CASSSPGQGFRETQYF
>-|TRBJ1-1|-|TRBV19
TGTGCCAGTAGCTCCGGGATGTCGGAAACTGAAGCTTTCTTT
CASSSGMSETEAFF
>-|TRBJ1-5|-|TRBV19
TGTGCCAGTAACAACGGTAATCAGCCCCAGCATTTT
CASNNGNQPQHF
>-|TRBJ2-2|-|TRBV7-9
TGTGCCAGCAGATTGGTGTCCGGGGAGCTGTTTTTT
CASRLVSGELFF
>TRBD1|TRBJ1-2|-|TRBV6-5
TGTGCCAGCAGGACAGGGGCTAACTATGGCTACACCTTC
CASRTGANYGYTF
>-|TRBJ2-7|-|TRBV6-2/TRBV6-3
TGTGCCAGCAGTACCCGCGGGGAGCAGTACTTC
CASSTRGEQYF
>-|TRBJ2-7|-|TRBV18
TGTGCCAGCTCACCAGTCAATAGGGGCGAGCAGTACTTC
CASSPVNRGEQYF
>-|TRBJ2-7|-|TRBV2
TGTGCCAGCAGTGAATACGAGCAGTACTTC
CASSEYEQYF
>-|TRBJ2-3|-|TRBV12-5
TGTGCTAGTGGTTTGGTGGGTTTTGGAGATACGCAGTATTTT
CASGLVGFGDTQYF
>-|TRBJ2-5|-|TRBV7-2
TGTGCCAGCAGCCGTAACACGGTTAGCAAGACCCAGTACTTC
CASSRNTVSKTQYF
>-|TRBJ1-1|-|TRBV18
TGTGCCAGCTCACCGCTTTCACCGGATATGAACACTGAAGCTTTCTTT
CASSPLSPDMNTEAFF
>TRBD1|TRBJ1-6|-|TRBV7-2
TGTGCCAGCAGTCTCGACAGGGGTAATTCACCCCTCCACTTT
CASSLDRGNSPLHF
>TRBD1|TRBJ2-7|-|TRBV7-2
TGTGCCAGCAGCTTAGTGGGACAGGGGGCCTACGAGCAGTACTTC
CASSLVGQGAYEQYF